Each of the 20 T cell receptor beta chains below was sequenced from the same sample in a study of shared clonotypes between healthy human individuals. Method: immunoSEQ multiplex PCR; TCRdb's copy keeps in-frame clones and lacks some. The table has about 490,000 clones, around 78% seen once. The sequenced sample consisted of PBMCs. These receptors all stem from a woman between 40 and 55 years old in good health. Some clones in this sample may be carry-over from other donors' samples.

The V call is TRBV6-4, the J call TRBJ2-2; 7 nucleotides line up with TRBD1. V lost 2 bases to trimming and J lost 2 bases; unmatched junction nucleotides: 2. Germline-derived CDR1 and CDR2 are MRHNA and SNTAGT. This CDR3 comprises 15 residues. The CDR3 DNA sequence: TGTGCCAGCAGTGACAGGGGGCCTAACACCGGGGAGCTGTTTTTT. Protein sequence: CASSDRGPNTGELFF.

The chain is built from TRBV4-2 and TRBJ2-7; D is perhaps TRBD2 (7 bases). V was pared by 4 bases and J by 2 bases, with 15 bases between. This CDR3 comprises 15 residues. CDR1 is LGHNA and CDR2 is YNFKEQ in the germline V gene. The DNA for the CDR3 is TGTGCCAGCAGCCCGGCAGCGGGGACAACCTACGAGCAGTACTTC. This gives the protein CASSPAAGTTYEQYF.

Only a few counts were recorded for this clone. The rearrangement links TRBV6-6 to TRBJ2-1, with D possibly being TRBD2 (6 bases). Germline CDR1 reads MNHNY; CDR2 reads SVGAGI (reference sequence). CDR3 length: 16 amino acids. Trimming removed 6 bases from V and 0 bases from J, with 15 bases in between. CDR3 sequence reads: CASSRSGPSSYNEQFF. The CDR3, as DNA: TGTGCCAGCAGCCGGAGCGGGCCGAGCTCCTACAATGAGCAGTTCTTC.

The count of this clone is one. The rearrangement links TRBV5-6 to TRBJ2-3; D gene uncertain. Trimming took 0 bases from V and 1 from J, leaving 6 bases between them. This CDR3 contains 14 residues. Germline values: CDR1 SGHDT, CDR2 YYEEEE. In DNA, the CDR3 is TGTGCCAGCAGCTTGGTCTGGGGCACAGATACGCAGTATTTT. This encodes CASSLVWGTDTQYF.

The chain recombines TRBV18 with TRBJ1-3, with 7 bases lining up with TRBD1. V shed 2 bases, J shed 4 bases, and the junction held 5 bases outside the gene matches. The CDR3 sequence is 15 residues long. The V gene's germline CDR1 is KGHSH and CDR2 LQKENI. The CDR3 spells CASSPDGTAGNTIYF. The CDR3 DNA sequence: TGTGCCAGCTCACCAGATGGGACAGCGGGAAACACCATATATTTT.

The CDR3 here is CASSFAQGLAKNIQYF. CDR3 DNA: TGTGCCAGCAGCTTTGCACAGGGACTAGCCAAAAACATTCAGTACTTC. The chain is built from TRBV5-4 and TRBJ2-4, with D tentatively TRBD1 or TRBD2 (6 bases each). CDR3 length: 16 amino acids. Germline CDR1 and CDR2: SGHNT and YYREEE (reference sequence). Trimming pared 2 bases from V and 0 bases from J, leaving 12 bases between.

With regard to this clone: One end of the junction varies from germline; a read error may be responsible. The chain carries TRBV27 and TRBJ2-7, with 11 bases aligning to TRBD2. CDR3 length equals 15 residues. Germline V gene sequence: CDR1 MNHEY, CDR2 SMNVEV (reference sequence). CDR3 DNA: TGTGCCAGCAGACCGGGACTAGCGGAAAACTACGGGCAGTACTTC. It yields the protein CASRPGLAENYGQYF.

The sample holds a few counts of this clone. The V call is TRBV5-1, the J call TRBJ2-3; no clear D gene. Deletions cut 1 base from V and 2 bases from J, with 5 bases between. Per germline, CDR1 SGHRS and CDR2 YFSETQ. The CDR3 has 13 residues. CDR3 sequence reads: CASSLRDTDTQYF. CDR3 nucleotides: TGCGCCAGCAGCTTGCGAGACACAGATACGCAGTATTTT.

Points on this clone: The junction departs from germline at one end; a sequencing error may be responsible. This chain links TRBV6-1 with TRBJ2-7; 7 nucleotides agree with TRBD1. The germline CDR1 and CDR2 sequences are MNHNS and SASEGT. The CDR3 spans 14 residues. The CDR3 region is CASTWDSPTYERYF. CDR3 in DNA: TGTGCCAGCACCTGGGACAGCCCAACCTACGAGCGGTACTTC.

The chain couples TRBV2 to TRBJ2-1; D is perhaps TRBD1 (5 bases). Deletions cut 6 bases from V and 9 bases from J, with 15 bases between. The CDR3 is made up of 13 amino acids. Germline lookup yields CDR1 SNHLY and CDR2 FYNNEI. CDR3 coding DNA: TGTGCCAGCAGCGGCGGAATAAGGGGTGAGCAGTTCTTC. It encodes CASSGGIRGEQFF.

The chain combines TRBV7-8 with TRBJ1-1; D uncertain. This CDR3 has 13 residues. Germline lookup yields CDR1 SGHVS and CDR2 FQNEAQ. Between the trimmed V and J ends, which lost 1 base and 5 bases, there was a span of 8 bases. CDR3 in DNA: TGTGCCAGCAGCTTAGAGGTGGGAACTGAAGCTTTCTTT. Its protein is CASSLEVGTEAFF.

This chain links TRBV7-9 with TRBJ2-3; 9 bases are shared with TRBD1. The V segment lost 1 base and the J segment 6 bases; nucleotides outside the gene matches: 5. Germline CDR1 SEHNR, CDR2 FQNEAQ (reference sequence). The CDR3 is 15 amino acids. The CDR3, as DNA: TGTGCCAGCAGCTTAGGGTACAGGGGGCTGGATACGCAGTATTTT. Translated, it gives CASSLGYRGLDTQYF.

The chain employs TRBV7-2 and TRBJ2-5; the match to TRBD2 covers 10 bases. From germline, CDR1 is SGHTA and CDR2 FQGNSA. This CDR3 is built from 13 residues. V shed 7 bases, J shed 5 bases, and the junction held 4 bases outside the gene matches. The CDR3 is CASTSGSRETQYF. CDR3 nucleotide sequence: TGTGCCAGCACTAGCGGGAGTCGGGAGACCCAGTACTTC.

The chain employs TRBV28 and TRBJ2-1; D unclear. The CDR3 runs to 14 residues. Per germline, CDR1 MDHEN and CDR2 SYDVKM. V shed 6 bases and J shed 3 bases, with 12 bases lying between them. CDR3 sequence reads: CASRPPRFYNEQFF. CDR3 coding DNA: TGTGCCAGCAGACCTCCTCGTTTCTACAATGAGCAGTTCTTC.

The chain links TRBV9 to TRBJ1-4; 10 bases map to TRBD1. The length of the CDR3 is 13 residues. With V trimmed by 4 bases and J by 7 bases, 1 base remained unmatched. The germline CDR1 and CDR2 sequences are SGDLS and YYNGEE. The CDR3 bases are TGTGCCAGCAGCAGGACAGGGGGTGAAAAACTGTTTTTT. Amino acid sequence: CASSRTGGEKLFF.

V gene TRBV15 combines with J gene TRBJ1-1; D call uncertain. There are 13 residues in the CDR3. Looked up from germline, CDR1 is LNHNV and CDR2 is YYDKDF (reference sequence). Trimming pared 7 bases from V and 4 bases from J, leaving 13 bases between. CDR3 region: CATNAQLGTEAFF. CDR3 sequence (DNA): TGTGCCACCAACGCACAGTTAGGCACTGAAGCTTTCTTT.

The V gene is TRBV21-1, the J gene TRBJ2-1. TRBV21-1 is given as a pseudogene. The CDR3 totals 16 residues. The CDR3 loop reads CASSRSRDPPYNEQFF. As DNA, the CDR3 is TGTGCCAGCAGCCGTTCTAGGGACCCTCCCTACAATGAGCAGTTCTTC.

V usage is TRBV7-3 and J usage is TRBJ2-7; D not certain. CDR1 is SGHTA, CDR2 FQGTGA, per germline. The CDR3 spans 14 residues. V lost 5 bases and J 0 bases, leaving 11 bases between the germline ends. CDR3 nucleotides: TGTGCCAGCAGCACGGACGGAACCTCCTACGAGCAGTACTTC. This translates into CASSTDGTSYEQYF.

This chain uses TRBV28 with TRBJ1-2; D possibly corresponds to TRBD1 (6 bases). The CDR3 covers 13 residues. Germline assignment: CDR1 MDHEN and CDR2 SYDVKM. V was shortened by 3 bases and J by 8 bases, with 13 bases between the two germline ends. In DNA form, the CDR3 reads TGTGCCAGCAGTTTTTCGGGGGCCAAAGGCTACACCTTC. This sequence encodes CASSFSGAKGYTF.

This chain links TRBV11-3 with TRBJ2-5; no clear D. CDR3 length equals 13 residues. The germline gives CDR1 SGHNT, CDR2 YENEEA. V was cut by 2 bases and J by 5 bases, with 9 bases left in between. CDR3 protein: CASSLKSRETQYF. In DNA form, the CDR3 reads TGTGCCAGCAGCTTAAAGAGTCGGGAGACCCAGTACTTC. Variable domain in full (rest from reference TRBV11-3 and TRBJ2-5): EAGVVQSPRYKIIEKKQPVAFWCNPISGHNTLYWYLQNLGQGPELLIRYENEEAVDDSQLPKDRFSAERLKGVDSTLKIQPAELGDSAVYLCASSLKSRETQYFGPGTRLLVL.